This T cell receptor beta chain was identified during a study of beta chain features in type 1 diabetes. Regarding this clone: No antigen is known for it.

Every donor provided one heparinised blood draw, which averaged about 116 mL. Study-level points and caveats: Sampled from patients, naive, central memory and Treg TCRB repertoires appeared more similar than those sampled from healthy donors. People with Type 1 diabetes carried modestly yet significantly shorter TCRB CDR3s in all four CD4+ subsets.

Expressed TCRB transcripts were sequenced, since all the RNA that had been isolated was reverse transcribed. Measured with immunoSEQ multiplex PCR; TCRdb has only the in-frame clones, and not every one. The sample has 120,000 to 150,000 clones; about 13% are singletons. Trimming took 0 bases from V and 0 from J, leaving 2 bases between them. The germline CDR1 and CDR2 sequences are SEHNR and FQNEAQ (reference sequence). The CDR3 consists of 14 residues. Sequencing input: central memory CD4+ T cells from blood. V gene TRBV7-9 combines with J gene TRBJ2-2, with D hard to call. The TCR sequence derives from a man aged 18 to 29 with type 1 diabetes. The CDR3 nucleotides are TGTGCCAGCAGCTTAGCCGCGAACACCGGGGAGCTGTTTTTT. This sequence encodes CASSLAANTGELFF.